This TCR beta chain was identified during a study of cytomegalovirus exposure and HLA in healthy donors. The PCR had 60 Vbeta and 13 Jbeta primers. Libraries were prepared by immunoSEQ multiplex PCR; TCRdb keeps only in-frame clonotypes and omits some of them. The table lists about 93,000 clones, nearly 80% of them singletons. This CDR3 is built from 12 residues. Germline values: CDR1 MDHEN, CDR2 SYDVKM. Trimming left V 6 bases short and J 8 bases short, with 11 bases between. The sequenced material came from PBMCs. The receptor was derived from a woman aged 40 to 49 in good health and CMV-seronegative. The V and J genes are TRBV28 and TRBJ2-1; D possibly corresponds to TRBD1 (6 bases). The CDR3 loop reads CASSLEGDEQFF. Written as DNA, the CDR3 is TGTGCCAGCAGCCTCGAGGGGGATGAGCAGTTCTTC.